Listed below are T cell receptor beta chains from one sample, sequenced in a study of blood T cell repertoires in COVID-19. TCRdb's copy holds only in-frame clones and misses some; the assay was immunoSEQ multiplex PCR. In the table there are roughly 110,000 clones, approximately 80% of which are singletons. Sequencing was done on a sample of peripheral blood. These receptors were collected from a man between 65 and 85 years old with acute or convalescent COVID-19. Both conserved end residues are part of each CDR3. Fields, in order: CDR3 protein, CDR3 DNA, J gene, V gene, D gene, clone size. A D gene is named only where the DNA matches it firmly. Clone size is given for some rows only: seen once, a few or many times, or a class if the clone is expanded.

CASSGLAGGEQFF	TGTGCCAGCAGCGGACTAGCGGGGGGTGAGCAGTTCTTC	TRBJ2-1	TRBV9	TRBD2	.
CASSYAGEGSPLHF	TGTGCCAGCAGTTACGCGGGGGAGGGCTCACCCCTCCACTTT	TRBJ1-6	TRBV6-5	.	.
CASSPGLVENEQFF	TGTGCCAGCAGCCCTGGACTAGTTGAGAATGAGCAGTTCTTC	TRBJ2-1	TRBV5-4	TRBD2	.
CASSLAPGGGTDTQYF	TGTGCCAGCAGCTTAGCGCCCGGGGGTGGCACAGATACGCAGTATTTT	TRBJ2-3	TRBV7-2	.	.
CASSYSSSGELFF	TGTGCCAGCAGTTACTCCTCTTCCGGGGAGCTGTTTTTT	TRBJ2-2	TRBV6-6	.	.
CASSQGVSTGPEAFF	TGCGCCAGCAGCCAAGGGGTGTCGACAGGTCCTGAAGCTTTCTTT	TRBJ1-1	TRBV4-3	.	.
CASSSRGIDSGNTIYF	TGTGCCAGCAGTTCCAGGGGGATCGATTCTGGAAACACCATATATTTT	TRBJ1-3	TRBV27	TRBD1	.
CASSQGRTGPYEQYF	TGTGCCAGCAGCCAAGGCCGGACAGGGCCATACGAGCAGTACTTC	TRBJ2-7	TRBV3-1/TRBV3-2	TRBD1	few
CASGSTTGGLGGYTF	TGTGCCAGCGGCTCAACGACAGGGGGGTTAGGTGGCTACACCTTC	TRBJ1-2	TRBV27	TRBD1	.
CASSESRGATQYF	TGCGCCAGCAGTGAGTCTCGGGGTGCGACCCAGTACTTC	TRBJ2-5	TRBV10-1	.	.